A selection of T cell receptor beta chains follows, all from one sample in a study of CD8 T cells in Susac syndrome. Each CDR3 protein is one row after TCRdb ran MiXCR on the immunoSEQ multiplex PCR reads. The profile shows approximately 280,000 distinct CDR3 sequences, around 83% of them singletons. Sequenced sample: CD8+ T cells from PBMCs. The origin of the receptors is a human donor with multiple sclerosis. Both conserved end residues are part of each CDR3. The order of the fields is J gene, V gene, clone size, CDR3 protein. Some rows have no size entry. The others give once, few or many, or a class for an expanded clone.

j_gene: TRBJ2-7
v_gene: TRBV11-2
abundance: few
CDR3aa: CASSLEVLDEQYF

j_gene: TRBJ2-3
v_gene: TRBV27
abundance: once
CDR3aa: CASTPGTGLLGTQYF

j_gene: TRBJ2-5
v_gene: TRBV6-4
abundance: -
CDR3aa: CASSDRAGETQYF

j_gene: TRBJ1-2
v_gene: TRBV29-1
abundance: -
CDR3aa: CSVQDRSRNGYTF

j_gene: TRBJ2-7
v_gene: TRBV27
abundance: few
CDR3aa: CASSFSALGEQYF

j_gene: TRBJ2-2
v_gene: TRBV9
abundance: few
CDR3aa: CASSGRGRTGELFF

j_gene: TRBJ2-4
v_gene: TRBV20-1
abundance: once
CDR3aa: CSTRWAGTKNIQYF

j_gene: TRBJ2-4
v_gene: TRBV12-3/TRBV12-4
abundance: -
CDR3aa: CASSFRGPNKNIQYF

j_gene: TRBJ2-7
v_gene: TRBV5-4
abundance: -
CDR3aa: CASSLDGWGEGYEQYF

j_gene: TRBJ1-2
v_gene: TRBV11-2
abundance: -
CDR3aa: CASSLGAVYTF

j_gene: TRBJ2-3
v_gene: TRBV20-1
abundance: -
CDR3aa: CSATDFTDTQYF

j_gene: TRBJ2-3
v_gene: TRBV4-2
abundance: -
CDR3aa: CASSLPGTSGSLWTDTQYF

j_gene: TRBJ2-5
v_gene: TRBV9
abundance: -
CDR3aa: CASSGTLGEETQYF

j_gene: TRBJ2-7
v_gene: TRBV20-1
abundance: -
CDR3aa: CSAMGLPHDEQYF

j_gene: TRBJ1-1
v_gene: TRBV5-4
abundance: -
CDR3aa: CASSSWRSTEAFF

j_gene: TRBJ1-2
v_gene: TRBV29-1
abundance: -
CDR3aa: CSVPQGGRLGGYTF

j_gene: TRBJ2-3
v_gene: TRBV5-1
abundance: -
CDR3aa: CASSLITSGSPEEYF

j_gene: TRBJ2-5
v_gene: TRBV30
abundance: -
CDR3aa: CAWSVVSQETQYF

j_gene: TRBJ2-5
v_gene: TRBV25-1
abundance: -
CDR3aa: CASSVPDGHQETQYF

j_gene: TRBJ1-3
v_gene: TRBV5-1
abundance: -
CDR3aa: CASSLGPAGNSGNTIYF

j_gene: TRBJ2-7
v_gene: TRBV7-4
abundance: few
CDR3aa: CASSLGVGETSYEQYF

j_gene: TRBJ1-5
v_gene: TRBV12-5
abundance: -
CDR3aa: CASGLASSAGINQPQHF

j_gene: TRBJ2-7
v_gene: TRBV7-8
abundance: -
CDR3aa: CASSLQGTTNYEQYF

j_gene: TRBJ1-1
v_gene: TRBV7-6
abundance: -
CDR3aa: CASSLEMAGGNTEAFF

j_gene: TRBJ2-1
v_gene: TRBV6-6
abundance: -
CDR3aa: CASRGGWVVDEQFF

j_gene: TRBJ2-7
v_gene: TRBV7-9
abundance: -
CDR3aa: CASSPTGLISYEQYF

j_gene: TRBJ2-2
v_gene: TRBV23-1
abundance: -
CDR3aa: CASCTGERTGELFF

j_gene: TRBJ2-3
v_gene: TRBV7-3
abundance: -
CDR3aa: CASSLVGRGTDTQYF

j_gene: TRBJ2-5
v_gene: TRBV7-9
abundance: -
CDR3aa: CASSFGGAEYF

j_gene: TRBJ2-7
v_gene: TRBV2
abundance: few
CDR3aa: CASGTGPYEQYF

j_gene: TRBJ2-7
v_gene: TRBV7-3
abundance: -
CDR3aa: CASSPGDYSYEQYF

j_gene: TRBJ2-7
v_gene: TRBV15
abundance: -
CDR3aa: CATTGDLSYEQYF

j_gene: TRBJ2-5
v_gene: TRBV21-1
abundance: -
CDR3aa: CASSDVRETQYF

j_gene: TRBJ2-7
v_gene: TRBV5-6
abundance: -
CDR3aa: CASSLEAVSSYEQYF

j_gene: TRBJ2-5
v_gene: TRBV24-1
abundance: -
CDR3aa: CATSYGTSGRKTQYF

j_gene: TRBJ2-7
v_gene: TRBV2
abundance: -
CDR3aa: CASRTVQLQYF

j_gene: TRBJ2-3
v_gene: TRBV27
abundance: -
CDR3aa: CASSSGLARTDTQYF

j_gene: TRBJ1-6
v_gene: TRBV7-8
abundance: -
CDR3aa: CASSLLDSPERPLHF

j_gene: TRBJ2-1
v_gene: TRBV6-1
abundance: -
CDR3aa: CASSREDPYNEQFF

j_gene: TRBJ2-5
v_gene: TRBV7-2
abundance: -
CDR3aa: CASTDGTQETQYF

j_gene: TRBJ1-1
v_gene: TRBV19
abundance: -
CDR3aa: CASSIGSKKEAFF

j_gene: TRBJ2-2
v_gene: TRBV29-1
abundance: -
CDR3aa: CSVVSGGPGELFF

j_gene: TRBJ2-7
v_gene: TRBV7-9
abundance: few
CDR3aa: CASSPPVQGEISYEQYF

j_gene: TRBJ2-3
v_gene: TRBV30
abundance: -
CDR3aa: CAWSVQLAGADTQYF

j_gene: TRBJ2-5
v_gene: TRBV7-9
abundance: once
CDR3aa: CASSDSTGLQETQYF

j_gene: TRBJ2-7
v_gene: TRBV7-2
abundance: -
CDR3aa: CASSLTALRGDEQYF

j_gene: TRBJ2-1
v_gene: TRBV12-3/TRBV12-4
abundance: -
CDR3aa: CASSLAPGVNNEQFF

j_gene: TRBJ2-3
v_gene: TRBV29-1
abundance: -
CDR3aa: CSVEQRGLAPNTDTQYF

j_gene: TRBJ2-7
v_gene: TRBV28
abundance: -
CDR3aa: CASSFPGGGYEQYF

j_gene: TRBJ2-2
v_gene: TRBV12-3/TRBV12-4
abundance: -
CDR3aa: CASSSFWREYGTGELFF

j_gene: TRBJ2-1
v_gene: TRBV7-9
abundance: few
CDR3aa: CASSLSAGGVYNEQFF

j_gene: TRBJ1-5
v_gene: TRBV4-1
abundance: -
CDR3aa: CASSLITGEGQPQHF

j_gene: TRBJ2-7
v_gene: TRBV28
abundance: -
CDR3aa: CASSSTDRGLHSYEQYF

j_gene: TRBJ2-5
v_gene: TRBV5-4
abundance: -
CDR3aa: CASSWRQGLETQYF

j_gene: TRBJ1-1
v_gene: TRBV27
abundance: -
CDR3aa: CASSPWDRGGTEAFF

j_gene: TRBJ1-1
v_gene: TRBV7-9
abundance: once
CDR3aa: CASSPINRGRLEAFF

j_gene: TRBJ1-1
v_gene: TRBV30
abundance: -
CDR3aa: CAWEPGGITEAFF

j_gene: TRBJ2-3
v_gene: TRBV11-2
abundance: -
CDR3aa: CASSHPPEQEADTQYF

j_gene: TRBJ1-1
v_gene: TRBV4-1
abundance: -
CDR3aa: CASSLRVGNTEAFF